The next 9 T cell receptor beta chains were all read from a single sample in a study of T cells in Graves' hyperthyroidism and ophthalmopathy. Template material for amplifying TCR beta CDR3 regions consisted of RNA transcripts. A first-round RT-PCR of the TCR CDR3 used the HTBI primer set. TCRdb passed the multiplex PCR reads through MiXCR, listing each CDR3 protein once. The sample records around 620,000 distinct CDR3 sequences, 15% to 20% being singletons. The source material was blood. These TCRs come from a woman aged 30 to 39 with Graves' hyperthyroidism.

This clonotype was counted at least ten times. The CDR3 nucleotides read TGTGCCAGCAGCTTAGGGCCTAGCGGGAGGTCAGATACGCAGTATTTT. Its translation: CASSLGPSGRSDTQYF. The chain employs TRBV7-2 and TRBJ2-3; 11 nucleotides line up with TRBD2. This CDR3 is built from 16 residues. J gave up 4 bases and V 1 base, and 4 bases lay outside the gene matches. CDR1 SGHTA and CDR2 FQGNSA come from the germline V gene.

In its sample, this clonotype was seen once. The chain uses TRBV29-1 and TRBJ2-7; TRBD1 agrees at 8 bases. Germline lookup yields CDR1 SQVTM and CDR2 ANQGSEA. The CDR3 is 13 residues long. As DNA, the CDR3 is TGCAGTGCTGGTACAGGGGGAGTGGACGAGCAGTACTTC. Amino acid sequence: CSAGTGGVDEQYF.

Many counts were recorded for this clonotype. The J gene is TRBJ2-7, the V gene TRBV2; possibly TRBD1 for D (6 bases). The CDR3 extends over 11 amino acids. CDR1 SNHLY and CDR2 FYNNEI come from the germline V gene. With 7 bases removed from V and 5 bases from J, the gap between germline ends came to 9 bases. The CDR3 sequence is CASTYRDEQYF. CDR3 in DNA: TGTGCCAGCACTTACAGGGACGAGCAGTACTTC.

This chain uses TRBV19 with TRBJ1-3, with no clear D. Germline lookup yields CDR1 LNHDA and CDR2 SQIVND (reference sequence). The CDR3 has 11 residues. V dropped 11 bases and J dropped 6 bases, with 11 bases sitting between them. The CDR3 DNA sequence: TGTGCCTCCCGGACGCCAAACACCATATATTTT. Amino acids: CASRTPNTIYF.

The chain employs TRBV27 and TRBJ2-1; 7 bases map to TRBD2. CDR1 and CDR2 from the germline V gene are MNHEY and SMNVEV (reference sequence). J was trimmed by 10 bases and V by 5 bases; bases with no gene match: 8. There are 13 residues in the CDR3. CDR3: CASSPSGDWEQFF. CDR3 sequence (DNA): TGTGCCAGCAGTCCCAGCGGGGATTGGGAGCAGTTCTTC.

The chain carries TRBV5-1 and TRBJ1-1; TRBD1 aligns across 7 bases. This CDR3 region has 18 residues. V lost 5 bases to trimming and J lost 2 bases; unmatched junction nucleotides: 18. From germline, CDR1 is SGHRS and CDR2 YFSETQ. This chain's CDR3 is CASRSSIFPGQKNTEAFF. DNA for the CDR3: TGCGCCAGCAGATCAAGCATATTTCCGGGACAGAAAAACACTGAAGCTTTCTTT.

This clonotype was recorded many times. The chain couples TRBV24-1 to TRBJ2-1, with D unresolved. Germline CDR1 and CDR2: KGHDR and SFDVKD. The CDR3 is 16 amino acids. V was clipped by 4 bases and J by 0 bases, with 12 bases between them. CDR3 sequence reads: CATSDPSRSSYNEQFF. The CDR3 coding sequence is TGTGCCACCAGTGACCCAAGCCGAAGCTCCTACAATGAGCAGTTCTTC.

The CDR3 DNA reads TGTGCCAGCAGCGTAGAGTTAGGAGGAAATTCACCCCTCCACTTT. Translation: CASSVELGGNSPLHF. The V call is TRBV6-1, the J call TRBJ1-6, with D uncertain. Germline assignment: CDR1 MNHNS and CDR2 SASEGT. V lost 6 bases and J lost 7, with 16 bases in between. This CDR3 has 15 amino acids.

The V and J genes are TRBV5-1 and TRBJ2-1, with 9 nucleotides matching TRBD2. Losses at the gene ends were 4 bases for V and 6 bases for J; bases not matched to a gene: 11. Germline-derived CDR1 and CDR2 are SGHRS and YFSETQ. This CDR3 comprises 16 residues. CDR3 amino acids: CASSPLAGLTCNEQFF. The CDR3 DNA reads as TGCGCCAGCAGCCCTCTAGCGGGACTTACCTGCAATGAGCAGTTCTTC. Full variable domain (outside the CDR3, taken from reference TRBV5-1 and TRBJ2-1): KAGVTQTPRYLIKTRGQQVTLSCSPISGHRSVSWYQQTPGQGLQFLFEYFSETQRNKGNFPGRFSGRQFSNSRSEMNVSTLELGDSALYLCASSPLAGLTCNEQFFGPGTRLTVL.